These 25 T cell receptor beta chains were all obtained from the same sample, sequenced in a study of identical twins. A single record per CDR3 protein comes from TCRdb applying MiXCR to the 5' RACE reads. Of roughly 690,000 distinct CDR3 sequences in the sample, 6.1% are singletons; the top ten hold 1.5% to 2%. The sequenced sample was naive T cells sorted from blood. These receptors were taken from a man between 18 and 29 years old in good health.

This clonotype was counted ten times or more. The chain has TRBV7-9 and TRBJ2-7; perhaps D is TRBD1 or TRBD2 (6 bases each). The CDR3 has 16 amino acids. Per germline, CDR1 SEHNR and CDR2 FQNEAQ (reference sequence). With 5 bases removed from V and 7 bases from J, the gap between germline ends came to 24 bases. The CDR3 DNA follows: TGTGCCAGCAGCCCCCCCAATTCACAGGGAGGCGGGGAGCAGTACGTC. This encodes CASSPPNSQGGGEQYV.

This clonotype was seen ten or more times. This sequence joins TRBV10-3 and TRBJ2-7, with 7 bases matching TRBD1. This CDR3 comprises 12 residues. CDR1 and CDR2 from the germline V gene are ENHRY and SYGVKD. The ends lost 11 bases at V and 4 bases at J; junction bases unmatched: 8. The CDR3 here is CAVSEQGYEQYV. The CDR3 DNA follows: TGTGCCGTCTCTGAACAGGGGTACGAGCAGTACGTC.

This chain links TRBV5-1 with TRBJ2-3, with a tentative D call TRBD1 (6 bases). Between the trimmed V and J ends, which lost 4 bases and 13 bases, there was a span of 28 bases. This CDR3 has 16 amino acids. Germline CDR1 is SGHRS and CDR2 is YFSETQ. The CDR3 DNA is TGCGCCAGCAGCCCAAACCTTCGGACAGCAGGGGTATTGAAGTATTTT. Its translation: CASSPNLRTAGVLKYF. Together with reference TRBV5-1 and TRBJ2-3, the CDR3 gives the full variable domain: KAGVTQTPRYLIKTRGQQVTLSCSPISGHRSVSWYQQTPGQGLQFLFEYFSETQRNKGNFPGRFSGRQFSNSRSEMNVSTLELGDSALYLCASSPNLRTAGVLKYFGPGTRLTVL.

A few counts support this clonotype. V and J are TRBV7-9 and TRBJ2-3, with TRBD2 matching over 7 bases. Trimming cost V 3 bases and J 3 bases; bases outside gene matches: 3. The CDR3 has 14 amino acids. Germline values: CDR1 SEHNR, CDR2 FQNEAQ (reference sequence). The CDR3 sequence is CASSFYGRTDTQYF. The CDR3 region has the DNA TGTGCCAGCAGCTTTTACGGGAGGACAGATACGCAGTATTTT.

This clonotype has ten or more counts. The junction shows a germline mismatch at one end, possibly a read error. The V call is TRBV4-1, the J call TRBJ2-7; D ambiguous. Looked up from germline, CDR1 is MGHRA and CDR2 is YSYEKL. The CDR3 has 12 residues. Written as DNA, the CDR3 is TGCGCCAGCAGCCAAGGGACCGGCCCTTCGTCTTTC. It specifies CASSQGTGPSSF.

This clonotype was recorded many times. CDR3 sequence reads: CASSQLDPSYEQYF. CDR3 nucleotide sequence: TGTGCCAGCAGCCAACTAGATCCCTCCTACGAGCAGTACTTC. This rearrangement joins TRBV4-2 to TRBJ2-7; D ambiguous. The germline V gene has CDR1 LGHNA and CDR2 YNFKEQ. The CDR3 covers 14 residues. V lost 2 bases and J 0 bases, leaving 8 bases between the germline ends.

This clonotype occurred many times. The genes are TRBV28 and TRBJ2-1; tentatively, D is TRBD1 (5 bases). Trimming stripped 5 bases from V and 8 bases from J, with 16 bases between. This CDR3 is built from 14 residues. Germline V gene data show CDR1 as MDHEN and CDR2 as SYDVKM. The CDR3 DNA follows: TGTGCCAGCAGTCCAATAGGCAGGGTCGATGAGCAGTTCTTC. It specifies CASSPIGRVDEQFF.

This rearrangement joins TRBV3-1 to TRBJ2-3; D not resolved. V lost 4 bases and J lost 1, with 9 bases in between. CDR1 is LGHDT and CDR2 is YNNKEL in the germline V gene (reference sequence). The CDR3 sequence is 14 residues long. CDR3 sequence: CASSPGRRTDTQYF. DNA for the CDR3: TGTGCCAGCAGCCCCGGACGCCGCACAGATACGCAGTATTTT.

This clonotype was counted only a few times. The rearrangement links TRBV2 to TRBJ2-1; D is perhaps TRBD2 (5 bases). Trimming left V 4 bases short and J 1 base short, with 20 bases between. The CDR3 contains 18 residues. Germline CDR1 reads SNHLY; CDR2 reads FYNNEI. The CDR3 loop reads CASSVRPVGRASYNEQFF. The CDR3 coding sequence is TGTGCCAGCAGTGTTAGGCCTGTGGGGAGAGCATCCTACAATGAGCAGTTCTTC.

This clonotype was counted ten times or more. The chain combines TRBV5-1 with TRBJ2-3; D not resolved. CDR1 SGHRS and CDR2 YFSETQ come from the germline V gene. V was clipped by 2 bases and J by 4 bases, with 8 bases between them. This CDR3 contains 13 residues. CDR3 in DNA: TGCGCCAGCAGCTTAACAGACCCAGATACGCAGTATTTT. Its protein product is CASSLTDPDTQYF.

This sequence joins TRBV30 and TRBJ2-1; a weak D match, TRBD2 (5 bases). V was clipped by 5 bases and J by 6 bases, with 14 bases between them. CDR3 length: 13 residues. The V gene's germline CDR1 is GTSNPN and CDR2 SVGIG (reference sequence). The CDR3 DNA follows: TGTGCCTGGGAAGGGAGTACACGCAATGAGCAGTTCTTC. Encoded protein: CAWEGSTRNEQFF. The full variable domain, its missing parts supplied by reference TRBV30 and TRBJ2-1, is SQTIHQWPATLVQPVGSPLSLECTVEGTSNPNLYWYRQAAGRGLQLLFYSVGIGQISSEVPQNLSASRPQDRQFILSSKKLLLSDSGFYLCAWEGSTRNEQFFGPGTRLTVL.

The table lists this clonotype with many counts. The gene calls are TRBV12-3 or TRBV12-4 and TRBJ2-1; 11 positions match TRBD1. The CDR3 has 15 amino acids. The junction had 6 bases not matched to a gene; V was cut back by 6 bases and J by 5 bases. CDR3 protein: CASSSDRGPHNEQFF. In nucleotides, the CDR3 is TGTGCCAGCAGCTCGGACAGGGGGCCTCACAATGAGCAGTTCTTC.

This clonotype was counted between two and nine times. The gene calls are TRBV20-1 and TRBJ2-2; D perhaps matches TRBD2 (6 bases). The CDR3 covers 14 residues. The germline V gene encodes CDR1 DFQATT and CDR2 SNEGSKA (reference sequence). V lost 6 bases to trimming and J lost 2 bases, with 13 bases between them. The CDR3 DNA sequence: TGCAGTGCCCGGAGGGATTTTAACACCGGGGAGCTGTTTTTT. This codes for CSARRDFNTGELFF.

The chain links TRBV15 to TRBJ2-7; 9 nucleotides align to TRBD1. Germline V gene sequence: CDR1 LNHNV, CDR2 YYDKDF (reference sequence). This CDR3 is built from 15 residues. V shed 0 bases, J shed 5 bases, and the junction held 5 bases outside the gene matches. DNA of the CDR3: TGTGCCACCAGCAGAGATGGGGACAGGGCCGACGAGCAGTACTTC. It codes for CATSRDGDRADEQYF.

In this sample, this clonotype turned up many times. This sequence joins TRBV20-1 and TRBJ2-5; D gene ambiguous. The V end was cut by 6 bases, the J end by 5 bases, with 16 bases between. CDR1 DFQATT and CDR2 SNEGSKA come from the germline V gene (reference sequence). There are 13 residues in the CDR3. CDR3 region: CSANDSPWETQYF. CDR3 coding DNA: TGCAGTGCCAATGACTCACCTTGGGAGACCCAGTACTTC.

This clonotype has a count of ten or more. V and J are TRBV12-3 or TRBV12-4 and TRBJ1-5, with D maybe TRBD1 (6 bases). The CDR3 length is 14 residues. The V end lost 5 bases, the J end lost 6 bases, and 14 bases lay between the germline ends. The CDR3 DNA reads as TGTGCCAGCAGTCCTACGAGCAGGGGTCAGCCCCAGCATTTT. The encoded protein is CASSPTSRGQPQHF.

The chain combines TRBV3-1 with TRBJ2-2; 7 nucleotides match TRBD2. Germline-derived CDR1 and CDR2 are LGHDT and YNNKEL (reference sequence). V shed 4 bases and J 4 bases; nucleotides not matched to a gene: 9. The length of the CDR3 is 16 residues. This CDR3 reads CASSLRVTGGTGELFF. In nucleotides, the CDR3 is TGTGCCAGCAGCCTAAGGGTAACGGGGGGCACCGGGGAGCTGTTTTTT.

This clonotype was seen repeatedly, ten times or more. The J gene is TRBJ1-6, the V gene TRBV12-3 or TRBV12-4, with D uncertain. Trimming shortened V by 1 base and J by 9 bases, and 7 bases separated the two germline ends. The CDR3 sequence is 13 residues long. CDR3 loop: CASSLGGASPLHF. The DNA for the CDR3 is TGTGCCAGCAGTTTAGGAGGAGCTTCACCCCTCCACTTT.

This clonotype was seen repeatedly, ten times or more. The chain recombines TRBV20-1 with TRBJ2-5; 12 bases line up with TRBD2. Trimming at V came to 6 bases and at J to 9 bases, leaving 11 bases not matched to a gene. The germline gives CDR1 DFQATT, CDR2 SNEGSKA (reference sequence). The CDR3 spans 14 residues. DNA for the CDR3: TGCAGTGCGCCCCTAGCGGGAGGGCCATCCGCCCAGTACTTC. As protein: CSAPLAGGPSAQYF.

This clonotype was found a few times. J is TRBJ1-1 and V is TRBV30, with TRBD1 matching over 8 bases. The CDR3 covers 17 residues. The germline V gene has CDR1 GTSNPN and CDR2 SVGIG (reference sequence). V was pared by 4 bases and J by 2 bases, with 15 bases of the junction left unmatched. The CDR3 bases are TGTGCCTGGAACTCAGGGGGCGCAGGGTTGATAAACACTGAAGCTTTCTTT. Protein: CAWNSGGAGLINTEAFF.

This clonotype came up many times. V and J are TRBV2 and TRBJ1-5, with 10 positions matching TRBD1. Per the germline V gene, CDR1 is SNHLY and CDR2 is FYNNEI. The junction had 6 bases not matched to a gene; V was cut back by 6 bases and J by 7 bases. The CDR3 contains 14 residues. CDR3 bases: TGTGCCAGCAGGTGGGGGACAGGGGTCCAGCCCCAGCATTTT. Its protein is CASRWGTGVQPQHF.

This clonotype has at least ten counts. The CDR3 DNA is TGTGCCAGCAGTGAACACCACCGGGGCTATGGCTACACCTTC. It specifies CASSEHHRGYGYTF. This chain connects TRBV25-1 to TRBJ1-2, with no clear D. Germline assignment: CDR1 MGHDK and CDR2 SYGVNS. The CDR3 spans 14 residues. Trimming shortened V by 2 bases and J by 4 bases, and 11 bases separated the two germline ends.

Details on this clonotype: Just one base apart from a much larger clone, this may be a read error. The rearrangement joins TRBV5-5 to TRBJ2-7; D gene ambiguous. The CDR3 is 13 amino acids. Germline assignment: CDR1 SGHKS and CDR2 YYEKEE (reference sequence). Trimming pared 3 bases from V and 1 base from J, leaving 8 bases between. The CDR3 DNA is TGTGCCAGCAGCTCCACCCAGTCCTACGAGCAGTACTTC. This translates into CASSSTQSYEQYF.

Only a few counts were recorded for this clonotype. The rearrangement uses TRBV6-5 and TRBJ1-1, with D unresolved. Germline V gene sequence: CDR1 MNHEY, CDR2 SVGAGI. V gave up 4 bases and J gave up 3 bases, with 12 bases separating them. There are 14 residues in the CDR3. CDR3 DNA: TGTGCCAGCAGTTGGCGTGCCTTGGACACTGAAGCTTTCTTT. Translation: CASSWRALDTEAFF.

This clonotype came up a few times. A much more abundant neighbour one base away suggests this may be a read error. Since the CDR3 does not end with the conserved phenylalanine or tryptophan, this likely comes from a read error. The chain links TRBV12-3 or TRBV12-4 to TRBJ2-2; D ambiguous. Deletions cut 5 bases from V and 9 bases from J, with 7 bases between. The CDR3 is made up of 11 amino acids. CDR3 residues: CASSVNRELFC. The CDR3 region has the DNA TGTGCCAGCAGTGTGAATAGGGAGCTGTTTTGT.